The 29 T cell receptor beta chains below were found in one sample sequenced in a study of blood T cells in healthy people across ages. Alongside a J-beta primer mix, a sample-barcoded 5' primer served in a second PCR lasting roughly 7 to 11 cycles. TCRdb reprocessed the 5' RACE reads via MiXCR and lists one record per CDR3 protein. Of approximately 850,000 distinct CDR3 sequences listed, roughly 44% are singletons. The source material was blood. These receptors came from a man in his 60s in good health.

The chain is built from TRBV5-1 and TRBJ2-1; D possibly uses TRBD1 or TRBD2 (5 bases each). V was pared by 1 base and J by 6 bases, with 11 bases between. This CDR3 has 14 amino acids. Germline V lookup: CDR1 SGHRS, CDR2 YFSETQ. The CDR3 protein is CASSLRDHFNEQFF. In nucleotides, the CDR3 is TGCGCCAGCAGCTTGCGGGACCACTTCAATGAGCAGTTCTTC.

The chain has TRBV3-1 and TRBJ1-4; 8 bases fit TRBD1. The CDR3 spans 16 residues. The germline V gene encodes CDR1 LGHDT and CDR2 YNNKEL (reference sequence). Trimming at V came to 1 base and at J to 3 bases, leaving 4 bases not matched to a gene. In DNA, the CDR3 is TGTGCCAGCAGCCAAGGGCCGGGACAGGCTAATGAAAAACTGTTTTTT. This sequence encodes CASSQGPGQANEKLFF.

J is TRBJ2-7 and V is TRBV4-3, with D unclear. Trimming cost V 0 bases and J 0 bases, with 9 bases left between them. Germline loops: CDR1 LGHNA, CDR2 YSLEER. The CDR3 is made up of 15 amino acids. CDR3 amino acids: CASSQEFAPSYEQYF. In nucleotides, the CDR3 is TGCGCCAGCAGCCAAGAGTTTGCTCCCTCCTACGAGCAGTACTTC.

V usage is TRBV28 and J usage is TRBJ2-3, with 7 bases identical to TRBD1. The germline V gene has CDR1 MDHEN and CDR2 SYDVKM. Trimming at V came to 4 bases and at J to 10 bases, leaving 11 bases not matched to a gene. The CDR3 is 14 amino acids. CDR3 sequence (DNA): TGTGCCAGCAGTTCACGAGGGGGCTCGGATGCGCAGTATTTT. Encoded protein: CASSSRGGSDAQYF.

This clonotype was observed a handful of times. The V and J genes are TRBV21-1 and TRBJ2-7; the table's D gene call, TRBD1, was not cross checked with the DNA. TRBV21-1 constitutes a pseudogene. This CDR3 is built from 16 residues. CDR3 sequence (DNA): TGTGCCAGCAGCCTTGGACGGGGGGCCCCATCCTACGAGCAGTACTTC. Translation: CASSLGRGAPSYEQYF.

This chain connects TRBV6-5 to TRBJ1-5; D perhaps matches TRBD1 (5 bases). The germline gives CDR1 MNHEY, CDR2 SVGAGI. Trimming removed 8 bases from V and 5 bases from J, with 13 bases in between. CDR3 length: 13 amino acids. CDR3 region: CASGLDRYQPQHF. The CDR3 DNA reads as TGTGCCAGCGGCCTAGACAGATATCAGCCCCAGCATTTT.

This chain uses TRBV4-3 with TRBJ2-7, with TRBD2 as a possible D gene (5 bases). The V gene's germline CDR1 is LGHNA and CDR2 YSLEER. This CDR3 contains 13 residues. V was shortened by 0 bases and J by 8 bases, with 11 bases between the two germline ends. The CDR3 reads CASSQDLGVQQYF. CDR3 in DNA: TGCGCCAGCAGCCAAGATCTCGGGGTTCAGCAGTACTTC.

The rearrangement links TRBV5-4 to TRBJ2-1, with TRBD2 matching over 9 bases. Germline-derived CDR1 and CDR2 are SGHNT and YYREEE (reference sequence). This CDR3 is 17 amino acids long. V shed 7 bases and J 10 bases; nucleotides not matched to a gene: 21. This CDR3 is CASGSGGLAGSSEEQFF. The CDR3 DNA sequence: TGTGCCAGCGGCTCCGGAGGGCTAGCGGGGTCATCAGAGGAGCAGTTCTTC.

This rearrangement joins TRBV3-1 to TRBJ1-1; tentatively, D is TRBD1 (6 bases). The CDR3 is 14 residues long. V lost 0 bases and J 10 bases, leaving 15 bases between the germline ends. Germline CDR1 LGHDT, CDR2 YNNKEL (reference sequence). The CDR3 sequence is CASSQDHREGVAFF. For the CDR3, the DNA is TGTGCCAGCAGCCAAGACCACAGGGAAGGCGTAGCTTTCTTT.

This clonotype was picked up a small number of times. The chain carries TRBV20-1 and TRBJ2-3, with D possibly called TRBD1 or TRBD2 (5 bases each). CDR3 size: 15 residues. Trimming removed 0 bases from V and 0 bases from J, with 10 bases in between. CDR1 is DFQATT, CDR2 SNEGSKA, per germline (reference sequence). CDR3: CSARDPGRSTDTQYF. The CDR3 DNA follows: TGCAGTGCTAGAGATCCGGGGCGTAGCACAGATACGCAGTATTTT.

Regarding this clonotype: An end of the junction differs from the germline gene, which may be a read error. The chain is built from TRBV18 and TRBJ2-3; D tentatively fits TRBD1 or TRBD2 (5 bases each). This CDR3 contains 15 residues. Germline V gene data show CDR1 as KGHSH and CDR2 as LQKENI. In DNA, the CDR3 is TGTGCCGGCTCACCCCTACTAGATACAGGAGATACGCAGTATTTT. Protein: CAGSPLLDTGDTQYF.

This clonotype was detected only once. This chain links TRBV30 with TRBJ2-7, with 8 positions matching TRBD1. Germline CDR1 GTSNPN, CDR2 SVGIG (reference sequence). The CDR3 loop spans 13 amino acids. Trimming removed 5 bases from V and 3 bases from J; junction bases left unmatched: 6. The DNA for the CDR3 is TGTGCCTGGTTGGGACAGGACCGCTACGAGCAGTACTTC. Protein sequence: CAWLGQDRYEQYF.

This clonotype was seen a handful of times. The CDR3 DNA is TGTGCCAGCACCCTGGGAGGGCCCTACACTGAAGCTTTCTTT. Encoded protein: CASTLGGPYTEAFF. V is TRBV6-2 or TRBV6-3 and J is TRBJ1-1, with D hard to call. The germline V gene has CDR1 MNHEY and CDR2 SVGEGT. This CDR3 has 14 residues. V lost 7 bases to trimming and J lost 3 bases, with 15 bases between them.

In this sample, this clonotype turned up a few times. The CDR3 reads CASSQDGQQRGLRRELFF. The DNA for the CDR3 is TGTGCCAGCAGCCAAGACGGCCAACAGAGGGGCCTTAGGAGGGAGCTGTTTTTT. The genes are TRBV14 and TRBJ2-2, with D perhaps matching TRBD1 or TRBD2 (5 bases each). V was trimmed by 0 bases and J by 9 bases, leaving 23 bases between them. Germline lookup yields CDR1 SGHDN and CDR2 FVKESK. This CDR3 region has 18 residues.

The chain links TRBV14 to TRBJ2-1, with 8 bases lining up with TRBD1. The germline V gene encodes CDR1 SGHDN and CDR2 FVKESK. CDR3 size: 14 residues. The V gene end was trimmed by 3 bases and the J gene end by 7 bases; junction bases not matched to a gene: 5. Here the CDR3 DNA reads TGTGCCAGCAGCCAGCAGGGGGCATGGAATGAGCAGTTCTTC. Translation gives CASSQQGAWNEQFF.

This clonotype occurred many times. The chain links TRBV6-2 or TRBV6-3 to TRBJ2-5, with D unresolved. Germline V gives CDR1 MNHEY, CDR2 SVGEGT. Trimming shortened V by 8 bases and J by 3 bases, and 16 bases separated the two germline ends. The CDR3 sequence is 14 residues long. The CDR3 coding sequence is TGTGCCAGCCAAAAATGGACGATCGAAGAGACCCAGTACTTC. This codes for CASQKWTIEETQYF.

The V and J genes are TRBV5-1 and TRBJ1-5, with no clear D. Trimming removed 2 bases from V and 0 bases from J, with 9 bases in between. Looked up from germline, CDR1 is SGHRS and CDR2 is YFSETQ. This CDR3 contains 15 residues. The CDR3 DNA sequence: TGCGCCAGCAGCTTAGCCGGGAATAGCAATCAGCCCCAGCATTTT. Translation: CASSLAGNSNQPQHF.

The genes are TRBV5-5 and TRBJ1-1; D remains unclear. The CDR3 sequence is 15 residues long. CDR1 is SGHKS, CDR2 YYEKEE, per germline (reference sequence). The V end was cut by 4 bases, the J end by 7 bases, with 20 bases between. The CDR3 sequence: CASSLRLTGSGEAFF. The CDR3 DNA follows: TGTGCCAGCAGCCTGAGGTTGACGGGGTCGGGTGAAGCTTTCTTT.

Here the CDR3 reads CASSPGSLNILYF. CDR3 sequence (DNA): TGTGCCAGCAGCCCGGGATCCTTAAACATTCTGTACTTC. The chain employs TRBV12-3 or TRBV12-4 and TRBJ2-7; the D gene is possibly TRBD2 (5 bases). This CDR3 has 13 residues. The V end was cut by 6 bases, the J end by 12 bases, with 21 bases between.

This clonotype was picked up many times. V and J are TRBV20-1 and TRBJ1-1; D remains unclear. The germline V gene encodes CDR1 DFQATT and CDR2 SNEGSKA (reference sequence). There are 14 residues in the CDR3. Trimming cost V 0 bases and J 1 base, with 9 bases left between them. The DNA of the CDR3 is TGCAGTGCTAGAGAACCGCCCCAGAACACTGAAGCTTTCTTT. Amino acid sequence: CSAREPPQNTEAFF.

This clonotype was recorded a few times. J is TRBJ1-6 and V is TRBV7-2; possible D gene TRBD1, 6 bases. Germline V gene data show CDR1 as SGHTA and CDR2 as FQGNSA. The V and J ends lost 5 bases and 8 bases respectively, with 13 bases between them. This CDR3 is 14 amino acids long. The CDR3 nucleotides are TGTGCCAGCAGCACCTGGGGGGCGGATTCACCCCTCCACTTT. Its protein is CASSTWGADSPLHF. The full variable domain, rest sourced from reference TRBV7-2 and TRBJ1-6, is GAGVSQSPSNKVTEKGKDVELRCDPISGHTALYWYRQSLGQGLEFLIYFQGNSAPDKSGLPSDRFSAERTGGSVSTLTIQRTQQEDSAVYLCASSTWGADSPLHFGNGTRLTVT.

This sequence joins TRBV11-3 and TRBJ1-1; 11 positions agree with TRBD1. The CDR3 has 16 amino acids. Germline V gives CDR1 SGHNT, CDR2 YENEEA. J was trimmed by 3 bases and V by 5 bases; bases with no gene match: 8. This CDR3 is CASSPWTGGTYTEAFF. CDR3 DNA: TGTGCCAGCAGCCCTTGGACAGGGGGCACGTACACTGAAGCTTTCTTT. Full variable domain (missing parts from reference TRBV11-3 and TRBJ1-1): EAGVVQSPRYKIIEKKQPVAFWCNPISGHNTLYWYLQNLGQGPELLIRYENEEAVDDSQLPKDRFSAERLKGVDSTLKIQPAELGDSAVYLCASSPWTGGTYTEAFFGQGTRLTVV.

CDR3 in DNA: TGCGCCAGCAGCCAAGCTCATCGAGGCCCAACTAACTATGGCTACACCTTC. Translating gives CASSQAHRGPTNYGYTF. The genes are TRBV4-3 and TRBJ1-2; no definite D call. Germline V gives CDR1 LGHNA, CDR2 YSLEER. The CDR3 totals 17 residues. V shed 1 base and J shed 0 bases, with 15 bases lying between them.

The chain recombines TRBV20-1 with TRBJ2-7, with 14 bases matching TRBD2. The DNA end favors TRBJ2-5, so the J call may be wrong. CDR3 length: 16 residues. CDR1 is DFQATT and CDR2 is SNEGSKA in the germline V gene (reference sequence). The DNA of the CDR3 is TGCAGTGCTAGAGAGGGACTAGCGGGGGCCGGAGAGACCCAGTACTTC. Residues: CSAREGLAGAGETQYF.

The V call is TRBV5-6, the J call TRBJ2-7; maybe TRBD1 (6 bases). Germline CDR1 SGHDT, CDR2 YYEEEE. V lost 3 bases to trimming and J lost 6 bases, with 25 bases between them. There are 17 residues in the CDR3. CDR3 sequence (DNA): TGTGCCAGCAGCTACTCCCCGGACTCTACTGGGGGCTCCGAGCAGTACTTC. The encoded protein is CASSYSPDSTGGSEQYF. The whole variable domain, filled in from reference TRBV5-6 and TRBJ2-7, reads DAGVTQSPTHLIKTRGQQVTLRCSPKSGHDTVSWYQQALGQGPQFIFQYYEEEERQRGNFPDRFSGHQFPNYSSELNVNALLLGDSALYLCASSYSPDSTGGSEQYFGPGTRLTVT.

The chain recombines TRBV6-2 or TRBV6-3 with TRBJ1-1; D may be TRBD1 (5 bases). Germline CDR1 reads MNHEY; CDR2 reads SVGEGT. CDR3 size: 13 residues. The V end lost 5 bases, the J end lost 8 bases, and 15 bases lay between the germline ends. CDR3 sequence (DNA): TGTGCCAGCAGTAATGGCCCTCGGGGCGAAGCTTTCTTT. Protein sequence: CASSNGPRGEAFF.

This clonotype was recorded once. The chain joins TRBV6-2 or TRBV6-3 to TRBJ2-7, with 13 bases aligning to TRBD2. Losses at the gene ends were 5 bases for V and 1 base for J; bases not matched to a gene: 8. The length of the CDR3 is 17 residues. The V gene's germline CDR1 is MNHEY and CDR2 SVGEGT. The CDR3 DNA sequence: TGTGCCAGCAGTCGCTTAGGACTAGCGGGGGATTCCTACGAGCAGTACTTC. Translating gives CASSRLGLAGDSYEQYF.

This clonotype was counted between two and nine times. The V call is TRBV20-1, the J call TRBJ1-4; D call uncertain. The CDR3 runs to 11 residues. Germline CDR1 DFQATT, CDR2 SNEGSKA (reference sequence). The V end was cut by 1 base, the J end by 8 bases, with 5 bases between. The CDR3 nucleotides are TGCAGTGCTAGAGGTGGAGAAAAACTGTTTTTT. Protein sequence: CSARGGEKLFF.

This clonotype was picked up a small number of times. The chain recombines TRBV5-1 with TRBJ2-5, with D maybe TRBD1 (5 bases). The better agreement between TRBJ2-7 and the DNA end casts doubt on the J call. CDR3 size: 14 residues. The V gene's germline CDR1 is SGHRS and CDR2 YFSETQ. The CDR3 DNA reads TGCGCCAGCAGCTTGATCTTTTTAGGGGTCGAGCAGTACTTC. Translation gives CASSLIFLGVEQYF.